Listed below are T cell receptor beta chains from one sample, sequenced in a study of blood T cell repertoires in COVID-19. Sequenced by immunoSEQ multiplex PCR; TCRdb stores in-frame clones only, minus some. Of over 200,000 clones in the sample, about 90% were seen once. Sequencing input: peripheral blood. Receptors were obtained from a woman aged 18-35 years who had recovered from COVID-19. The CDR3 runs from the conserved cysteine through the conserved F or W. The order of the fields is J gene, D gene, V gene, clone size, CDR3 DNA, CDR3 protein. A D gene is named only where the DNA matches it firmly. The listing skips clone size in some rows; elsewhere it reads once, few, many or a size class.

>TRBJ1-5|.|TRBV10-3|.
TGTGCCATCAGTGAGTATGCCGGGACTGGGAATCAGCCCCAGCATTTT
CAISEYAGTGNQPQHF
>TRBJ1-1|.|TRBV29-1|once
TGCAGCGTTGAAAGGGGCTTCTCGTGGAACACTGAAGCTTTCTTT
CSVERGFSWNTEAFF
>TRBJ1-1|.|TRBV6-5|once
TGTGCCAGCAGTTACTCGGCAGGGGTGATGAGTGAAGCTTTCTTT
CASSYSAGVMSEAFF
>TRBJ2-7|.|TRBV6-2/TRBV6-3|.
TGTGCCAGCAGTAAACAGTCCTACGAGCAGTACTTC
CASSKQSYEQYF
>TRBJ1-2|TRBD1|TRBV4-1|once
TGCGCCAGCAGCCAAGATCCAGGGGGCCACTATGGCTACACCTTC
CASSQDPGGHYGYTF
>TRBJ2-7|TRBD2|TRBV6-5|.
TGTGCCAGCAGTTACACAACTAGCGCATCCTACGAGCAGTACTTC
CASSYTTSASYEQYF
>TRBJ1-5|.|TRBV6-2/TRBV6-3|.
TGTGCCAGCAGTTCATGGGGCGGTTCCAATCAGCCCCAGCATTTT
CASSSWGGSNQPQHF
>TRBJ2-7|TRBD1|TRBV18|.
TGTGCCAGCTCACCGCTGGGACAGGAATTCAGGGGCGAGCAGTACTTC
CASSPLGQEFRGEQYF
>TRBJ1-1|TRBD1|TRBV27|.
TGTGCCAGCAGGGGATTGATACTCAGGGGGATGAGGACTGAAGCTTTCTTT
CASRGLILRGMRTEAFF
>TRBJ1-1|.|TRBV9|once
TGTGCCAGCAGCCCAACCAATTTCGAGGGTGAAGCTTTCTTT
CASSPTNFEGEAFF
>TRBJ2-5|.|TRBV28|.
TGTGCCAGCACACCCAGGGTTGGGGGGGAGACCCAGTACTTC
CASTPRVGGETQYF
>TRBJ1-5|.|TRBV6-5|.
TGTGCCAGCAGTTACTCGCTAGGGGGTGGCAATCAGCCCCAGCATTTT
CASSYSLGGGNQPQHF
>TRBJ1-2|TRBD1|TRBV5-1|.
TGCGCCAGCAGCTTGGCGACAGGGGGCGACTATGGCTACACCTTC
CASSLATGGDYGYTF
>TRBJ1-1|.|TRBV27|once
TGTGCCAGCAGAGGCGGGGAAACCCATAGCGCTGAAGCTTTCTTT
CASRGGETHSAEAFF
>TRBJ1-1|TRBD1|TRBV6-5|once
TGTGCCAGCAGTTACGGAAGGGGGCGGACTGAAGCTTTCTTT
CASSYGRGRTEAFF